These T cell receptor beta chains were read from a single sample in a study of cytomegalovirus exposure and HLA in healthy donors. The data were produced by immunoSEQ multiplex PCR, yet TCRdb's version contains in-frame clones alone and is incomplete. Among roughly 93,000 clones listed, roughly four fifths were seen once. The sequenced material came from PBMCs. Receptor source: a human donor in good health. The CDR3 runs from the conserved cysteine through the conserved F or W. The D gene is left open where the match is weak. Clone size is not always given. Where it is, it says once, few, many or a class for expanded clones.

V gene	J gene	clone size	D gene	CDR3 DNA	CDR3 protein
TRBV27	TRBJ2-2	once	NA	TGTGCCAGCAGTTTATTTTTTCGACAGGCCGGTGCGAACACCGGGGAGCTGTTTTTT	CASSLFFRQAGANTGELFF
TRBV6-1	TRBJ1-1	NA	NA	TGTGCCAGCAACGGGAGTGGACTCCGGGGGTCCTTCTTT	CASNGSGLRGSFF
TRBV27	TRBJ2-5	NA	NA	TGTGCCAGCGCGGTCATAGGAAAACAAGAGACCCAGTACTTC	CASAVIGKQETQYF
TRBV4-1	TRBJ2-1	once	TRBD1	TGCGCCAGCAGTAGGACAGGGGGTGAGCAGTTCTTC	CASSRTGGEQFF
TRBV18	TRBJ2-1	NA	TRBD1	TGTGCCAGCTCACGGGACAGGGAAGGCTACAATGAGCAGTTCTTC	CASSRDREGYNEQFF
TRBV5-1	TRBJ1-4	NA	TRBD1	TGCGCCAGCAGCTTACAGGGGGGAGGTGAAAAACTGTTTTTT	CASSLQGGGEKLFF
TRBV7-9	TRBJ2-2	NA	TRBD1	TGTGCCAGCAGCTTAGGTGCCGGGGACAGATACACCGGGGAGCTGTTTTTT	CASSLGAGDRYTGELFF
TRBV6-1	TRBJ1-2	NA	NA	TGTGCCAGCAGTGAAGCGCGAGGAGGTGGCTACACCTTC	CASSEARGGGYTF
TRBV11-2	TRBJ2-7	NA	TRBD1	TGTGCCAGCCGGGACAGGGCTTACGAGCAGTACTTC	CASRDRAYEQYF
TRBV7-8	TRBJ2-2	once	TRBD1	TGTGCCAGCAGCGACAGGGACACCGGGGAGCTGTTTTTT	CASSDRDTGELFF
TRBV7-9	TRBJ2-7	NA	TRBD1	TGTGCCAGCAGCTCCTGGGCCGGGACAGGGAGGGACGAGCAGTACTTC	CASSSWAGTGRDEQYF
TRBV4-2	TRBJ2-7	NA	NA	TGTGCCAGCAGCCCTACCTTCGCAGCGGCCTACGAGCAGTACTTC	CASSPTFAAAYEQYF
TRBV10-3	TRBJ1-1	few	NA	TGTGCCATCACTCACGGGGAGGGCACTGAAGCTTTCTTT	CAITHGEGTEAFF
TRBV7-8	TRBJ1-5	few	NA	TGTGCCAGCAGCTTAGCCCTCACCGGGACTGCGAATCAGCCCCAGCATTTT	CASSLALTGTANQPQHF
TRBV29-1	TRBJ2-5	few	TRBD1	TGCAGCGTGAGGACAGGCTTACGAGAGACCCAGTACTTC	CSVRTGLRETQYF
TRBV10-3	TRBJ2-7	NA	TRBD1	TGTGCCATCAGCCCGACAGGGACGGACGAGCAGTACTTC	CAISPTGTDEQYF
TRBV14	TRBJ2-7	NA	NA	TGTGCCAGCAGCCAAGCTACGGGACTCCTAACCTACGAGCAGTACTTC	CASSQATGLLTYEQYF
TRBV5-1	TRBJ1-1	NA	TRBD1	TGCGCCAGCAGCGGGACAGGGGTTATGAACACTGAAGCTTTCTTT	CASSGTGVMNTEAFF
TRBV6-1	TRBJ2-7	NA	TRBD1	TGTGCCAGCAGTGAGCAGGGGGCCGGGGAGCAGTACTTC	CASSEQGAGEQYF
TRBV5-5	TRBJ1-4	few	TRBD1	TGTGCCAGCAGCTTAGGACAGGGTGGTATTGAAAAACTGTTTTTT	CASSLGQGGIEKLFF
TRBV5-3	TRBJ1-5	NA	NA	TGTGCCAGAAGCCCGAAATACTTCCCACCCCAGCATTTT	CARSPKYFPPQHF
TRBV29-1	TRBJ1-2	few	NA	TGCAGCGTCCTTCAGGTTTTTGGCTACACCTTC	CSVLQVFGYTF
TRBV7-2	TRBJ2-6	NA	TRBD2	TGTGCCAGCAGCTTAACTAGCGGGAGTCTTGGGGCCAACGTCCTGACTTTC	CASSLTSGSLGANVLTF
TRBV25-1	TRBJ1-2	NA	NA	TGTGCCAGCAGTTCGGTAATACATAGGGGCATTGATGGCTACACCTTC	CASSSVIHRGIDGYTF
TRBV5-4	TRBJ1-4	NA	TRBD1	TGTGCCAGCAGCCCATACGGGACAGGGGGGCTTAATGAAAAACTGTTTTTT	CASSPYGTGGLNEKLFF
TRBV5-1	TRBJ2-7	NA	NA	TGCGCCAGCAAAATAAGCTCGGGTTGGAACGAGCAGTACTTC	CASKISSGWNEQYF
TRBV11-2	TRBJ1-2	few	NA	TGTGCCAGCAGCTTAGGGGGCGACTATGGCTACACCTTC	CASSLGGDYGYTF
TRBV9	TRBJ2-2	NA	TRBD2	TGTGCCAGCAGCGTAGTCGGGGGGGAGACCGGGGAGCTGTTTTTT	CASSVVGGETGELFF
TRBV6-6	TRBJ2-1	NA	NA	TGTGCCAGCAGCCTCCTAGGGGACAATGAGCAGTTCTTC	CASSLLGDNEQFF
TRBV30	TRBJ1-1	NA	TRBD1	TGTGCCTGGAGTGTACGGACAGGGGGCTTGACAAACACTGAAGCTTTCTTT	CAWSVRTGGLTNTEAFF
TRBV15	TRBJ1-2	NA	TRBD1	TGTGCCACCAGCAGACAGGGGGCTAACTATGGCTACACCTTC	CATSRQGANYGYTF
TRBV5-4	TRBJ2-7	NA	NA	TGTGCCAGCAGCCCGAGGGGGGGCTCCTACGAGCAGTACTTC	CASSPRGGSYEQYF
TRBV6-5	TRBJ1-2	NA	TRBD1	TGTGCCAGCAGTTCCCTGGACAGGGATGTTGATGGCTACACCTTC	CASSSLDRDVDGYTF
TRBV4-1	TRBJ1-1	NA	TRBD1	TGCGCCAGCAGCCTTAGGGACAGGGGGAACACTGAAGCTTTCTTT	CASSLRDRGNTEAFF
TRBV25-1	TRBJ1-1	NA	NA	TGTGCCAGCAGTGCCGGTGGTAACACTGAAGCTTTCTTT	CASSAGGNTEAFF
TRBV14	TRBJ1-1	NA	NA	TGTGCCAGCAGCCTTGGACTTAACACTGAAGCTTTCTTT	CASSLGLNTEAFF
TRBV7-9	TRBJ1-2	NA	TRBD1	TGTGCCAGCAAGTCAGGACAGGGGTATGGCTACACCTTC	CASKSGQGYGYTF
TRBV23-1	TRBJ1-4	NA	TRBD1	TGCGCCAGCAGTCAATCGTGGACAGGGGGCTATGAAAAACTGTTTTTT	CASSQSWTGGYEKLFF
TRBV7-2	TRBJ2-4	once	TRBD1	TGTGCCAGCAGCATGGGGACAGGGAGATCCAAAAACATTCAGTACTTC	CASSMGTGRSKNIQYF
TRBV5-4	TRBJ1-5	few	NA	TGTGCCAGCAGCTTGGATCCGGGGAGCTCCCAGCATTTT	CASSLDPGSSQHF
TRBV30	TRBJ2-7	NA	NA	TGTGCCTGGAAGTTCATGAGCGAGCAGTACTTC	CAWKFMSEQYF
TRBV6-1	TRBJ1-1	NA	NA	TGTGCCAGCAGACCCCCCGGACTTTCGAACACTGAAGCTTTCTTT	CASRPPGLSNTEAFF
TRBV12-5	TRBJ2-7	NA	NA	TGTGCTAGTGGTTTGATAATGGCAGGGGCGGCCTACGAGCAGTACTTC	CASGLIMAGAAYEQYF
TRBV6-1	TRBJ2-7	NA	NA	TGTGCCAGCAGTGCTACAGGGATCTACGAGCAGTACTTC	CASSATGIYEQYF
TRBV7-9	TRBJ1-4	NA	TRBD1	TGTGCCAGCAGTCGATTAGACAGGGCGGGTGAAAAACTGTTTTTT	CASSRLDRAGEKLFF
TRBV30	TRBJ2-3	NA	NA	TGTGCCTGGAGCCATCCGGGAACCACAGATACGCAGTATTTT	CAWSHPGTTDTQYF
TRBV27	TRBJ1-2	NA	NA	TGTGCCAGCAGAGCCGCACAGGGTTCCTATGGCCACACCTTC	CASRAAQGSYGHTF
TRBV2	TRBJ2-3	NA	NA	TGTGCCAGCAGTGCCGGAGGGCCAACCACAGATACGCAGTATTTT	CASSAGGPTTDTQYF
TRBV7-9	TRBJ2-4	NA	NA	TGTGCCAGCAGCTTAGGCCCAGTAGCCAAAAACATTCAGTACTTC	CASSLGPVAKNIQYF
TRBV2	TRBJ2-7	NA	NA	TGTGCCAGCAGTGATGGGAGCAGCCTTGACTACGAGCAGTACTTC	CASSDGSSLDYEQYF
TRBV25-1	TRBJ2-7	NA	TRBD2	TGTGCCAGCAGTCTAGCGGGAGAAAACGGCGAGCAGTACTTC	CASSLAGENGEQYF
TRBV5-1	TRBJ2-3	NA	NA	TGCGCCAGCAGCTTGGACCCCGCGGGCACAGATACGCAGTATTTT	CASSLDPAGTDTQYF
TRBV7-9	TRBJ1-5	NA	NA	TGTGCCAGCAGCTTAGCTGGAAGGGGCCGGAATCAGCCCCAGCATTTT	CASSLAGRGRNQPQHF
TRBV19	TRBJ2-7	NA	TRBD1	TGTGCCAGTAGTATTCGGGACAGGGTCGACGAGCAGTACTTC	CASSIRDRVDEQYF
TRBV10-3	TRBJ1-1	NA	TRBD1	TGTGCCATCAGTGAGCACAGGGGGCAAACTGAAGCTTTCTTT	CAISEHRGQTEAFF
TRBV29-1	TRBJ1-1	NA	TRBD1	TGCAGCGCCCGGGACAGAATTAACACTGAAGCTTTCTTT	CSARDRINTEAFF
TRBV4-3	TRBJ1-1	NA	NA	TGCGCCAGCAGGACAAATATGAACACTGAAGCTTTCTTT	CASRTNMNTEAFF
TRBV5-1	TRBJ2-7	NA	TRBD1	TGCGCCAGCAGCACCGGGACAGGCCCCTACGAGCAGTACTTC	CASSTGTGPYEQYF
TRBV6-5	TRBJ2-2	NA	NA	TGTGCCAGCAGGGGGGGAGGGGGGGCCGGGGAGCTGTTTTTT	CASRGGGGAGELFF